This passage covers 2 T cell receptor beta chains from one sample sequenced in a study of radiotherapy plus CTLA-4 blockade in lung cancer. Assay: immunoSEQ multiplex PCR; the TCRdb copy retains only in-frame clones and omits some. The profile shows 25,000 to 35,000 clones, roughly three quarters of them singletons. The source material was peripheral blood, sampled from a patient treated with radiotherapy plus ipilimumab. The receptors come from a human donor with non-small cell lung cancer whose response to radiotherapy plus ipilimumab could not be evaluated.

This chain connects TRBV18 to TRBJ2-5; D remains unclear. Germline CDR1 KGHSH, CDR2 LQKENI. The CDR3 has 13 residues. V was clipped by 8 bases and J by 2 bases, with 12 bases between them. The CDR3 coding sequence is TGTGCCAGCCACGGGTCCAGACAAGAGACCCAGTACTTC. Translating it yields CASHGSRQETQYF.

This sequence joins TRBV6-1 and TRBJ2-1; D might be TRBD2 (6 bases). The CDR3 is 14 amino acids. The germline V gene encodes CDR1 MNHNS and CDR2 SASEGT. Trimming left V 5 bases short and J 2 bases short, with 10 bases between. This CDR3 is CASSLLAAYNEQFF. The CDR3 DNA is TGTGCCAGCAGTTTGTTAGCGGCCTACAATGAGCAGTTCTTC.